This T cell receptor beta chain was documented in a study of CD8+CD57+ T cells in acquired aplastic anemia. As for the study in general: Sorted CD4+ and CD8+ cells gave an average of roughly 3.5 ug of DNA.

Genomic DNA served as template for TCR beta VDJ and CDR3 profiling. Each CDR3 protein is one row after TCRdb ran MiXCR on the reads. The sample has about 200,000 distinct CDR3 sequences, around three fifths seen once; the top ten hold roughly 64%. The CDR3 is 9 residues long, counting both termini. Per the germline V gene, CDR1 is SEHNR and CDR2 is FQNEAQ (reference sequence). Patients chosen for sequencing had shown CD8+CD57+ cell expansion by flow cytometry. Each of the patients presented with severe acquired aplastic anemia. At blood sampling, none of the patients had yet received therapy. Regarding this clonotype: The final CDR3 position lacks the conserved phenylalanine or tryptophan, pointing to a likely read error. No DNA is shown, since the ends of the CDR3 on it are uncertain; the CDR3 is the one TCRdb lists.

This chain joins TRBV7-9 and TRBJ2-7. The sequenced sample was sorted CD4+, CD8+, or CD8+CD57+ T cells (not recorded which) from PBMCs. This clonotype was obtained from a human donor with aplastic anemia. CDR3 amino acids: CASSLVRDY.